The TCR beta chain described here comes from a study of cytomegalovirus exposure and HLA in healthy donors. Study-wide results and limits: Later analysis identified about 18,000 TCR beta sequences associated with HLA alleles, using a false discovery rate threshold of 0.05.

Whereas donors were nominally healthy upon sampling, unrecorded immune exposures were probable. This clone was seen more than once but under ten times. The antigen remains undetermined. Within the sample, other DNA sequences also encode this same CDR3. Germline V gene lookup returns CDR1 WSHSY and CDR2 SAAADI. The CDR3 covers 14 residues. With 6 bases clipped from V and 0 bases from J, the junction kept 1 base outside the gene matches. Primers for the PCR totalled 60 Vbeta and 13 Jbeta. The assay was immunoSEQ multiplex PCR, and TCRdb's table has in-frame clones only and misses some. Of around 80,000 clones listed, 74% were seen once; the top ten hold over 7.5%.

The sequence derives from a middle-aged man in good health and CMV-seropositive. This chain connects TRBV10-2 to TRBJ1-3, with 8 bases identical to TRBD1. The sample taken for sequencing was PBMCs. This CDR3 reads CASRDRGSGNTIYF. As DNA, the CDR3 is TGCGCCAGCAGAGACAGGGGCTCTGGAAACACCATATATTTT.